One and the same sample provided the 3 T cell receptor beta chains below, sequenced in a study of T-cell memory formation after mild COVID-19. Using its own MiXCR run on the 5' RACE reads, TCRdb lists one record per CDR3 protein. The repertoire holds under 200,000 distinct CDR3 sequences, with 11% as singletons. Input material: PBMCs or a T cell subset sorted from them (not recorded which). These receptors were collected from a man younger than 30 who had mild COVID-19 (a few samples of this study predate the infection). Cell type and time point are not known.

The gene calls are TRBV11-3 and TRBJ2-3; 7 bases align to TRBD2. The germline V gene has CDR1 SGHNT and CDR2 YENEEA. The V segment lost 5 bases and the J segment 3 bases; nucleotides outside the gene matches: 5. This CDR3 region has 14 residues. This CDR3 reads CASSPTGGTDTQYF. The CDR3, as DNA: TGTGCCAGCAGCCCGACGGGGGGAACAGATACGCAGTATTTT.

This clonotype has only a few counts. The genes are TRBV11-2 and TRBJ1-2, with D perhaps TRBD1 (5 bases). Trimming stripped 1 base from V and 8 bases from J, with 20 bases between. Per the germline V gene, CDR1 is SGHAT and CDR2 is FQNNGV. The CDR3 is made up of 16 amino acids. The CDR3 DNA sequence: TGTGCCAGCAGCTTAGGCTCCGGGACCGACGGTACGGGCTACACCTTC. Its protein is CASSLGSGTDGTGYTF.

This clonotype appeared many times. This chain links TRBV7-2 with TRBJ1-5; D is unresolved. V was clipped by 4 bases and J by 3 bases, with 4 bases between them. CDR3 length: 12 amino acids. From germline, CDR1 is SGHTA and CDR2 FQGNSA. In DNA, the CDR3 is TGTGCCAGCAGCTACAACAATCAGCCCCAGCATTTT. This codes for CASSYNNQPQHF.